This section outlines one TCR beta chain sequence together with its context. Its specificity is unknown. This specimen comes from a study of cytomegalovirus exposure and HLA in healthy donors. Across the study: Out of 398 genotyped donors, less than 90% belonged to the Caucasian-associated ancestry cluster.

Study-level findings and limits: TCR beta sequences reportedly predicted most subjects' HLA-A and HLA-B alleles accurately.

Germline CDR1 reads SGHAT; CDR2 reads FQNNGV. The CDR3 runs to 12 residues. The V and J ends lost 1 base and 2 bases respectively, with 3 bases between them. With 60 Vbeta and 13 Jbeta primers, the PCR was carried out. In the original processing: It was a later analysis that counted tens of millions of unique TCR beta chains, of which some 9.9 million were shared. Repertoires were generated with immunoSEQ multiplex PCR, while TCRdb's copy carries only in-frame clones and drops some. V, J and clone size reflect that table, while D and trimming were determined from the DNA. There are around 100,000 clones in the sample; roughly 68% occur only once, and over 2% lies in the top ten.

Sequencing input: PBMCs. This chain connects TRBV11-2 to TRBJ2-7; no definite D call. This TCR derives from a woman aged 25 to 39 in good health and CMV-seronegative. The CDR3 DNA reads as TGTGCCAGCAGCTTAGCCACCTACGAGCAGTACTTC. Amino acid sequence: CASSLATYEQYF.